This TCR beta chain was retrieved from a study of blood T cell repertoires in COVID-19. Study details: Material from acute and convalescent COVID-19 was sourced from the United States, Italy and Spain. PBMCs, B-cell-depleted T cells, or T cells provided the cDNA or gDNA that made up the material.

This clone is categorized as medium-sized. In the study's own analysis: Amplified reference gene primers provided the basis for estimating nucleated cell counts. The method was immunoSEQ multiplex PCR; TCRdb's version includes in-frame clones alone and lacks a portion of them. V, J and clone size were drawn from that table, and D and trimming were deduced from the DNA. The repertoire holds tens of thousands of clones, about nine tenths seen once, with roughly 5.6% in the top ten. The receptor was derived from a man aged 45 to 65 with active COVID-19. Sequencing used peripheral blood.

The CDR3 sequence: CASGGQPQHF. The CDR3 DNA follows: TGTGCCAGCGGAGGGCAGCCCCAGCATTTT. This chain uses TRBV6-6 with TRBJ1-5, with D unresolved. The germline V gene has CDR1 MNHNY and CDR2 SVGAGI (reference sequence). With 8 bases removed from V and 7 bases from J, the gap between germline ends came to 6 bases. The CDR3 has 10 residues.